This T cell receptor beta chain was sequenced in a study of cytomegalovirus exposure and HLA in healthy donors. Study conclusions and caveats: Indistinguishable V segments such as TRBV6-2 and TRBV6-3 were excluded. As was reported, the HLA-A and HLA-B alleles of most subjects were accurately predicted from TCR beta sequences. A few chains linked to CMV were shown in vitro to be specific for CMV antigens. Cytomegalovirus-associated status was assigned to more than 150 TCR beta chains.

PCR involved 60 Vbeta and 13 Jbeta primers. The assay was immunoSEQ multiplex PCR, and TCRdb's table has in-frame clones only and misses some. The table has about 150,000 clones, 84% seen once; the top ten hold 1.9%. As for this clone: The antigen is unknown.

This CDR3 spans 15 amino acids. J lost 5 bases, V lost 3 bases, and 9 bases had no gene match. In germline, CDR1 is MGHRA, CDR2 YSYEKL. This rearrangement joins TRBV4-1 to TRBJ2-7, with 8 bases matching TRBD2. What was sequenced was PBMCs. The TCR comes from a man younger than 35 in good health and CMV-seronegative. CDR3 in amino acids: CASSHSREGDHEQYF. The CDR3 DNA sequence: TGCGCCAGCAGCCATTCACGGGAGGGGGACCACGAGCAGTACTTC.